The 29 T cell receptor beta chains below all came from one sample that was sequenced in a study of blood T cells in healthy people across ages. Alongside a J-beta primer mix, a sample-barcoded 5' primer served in a second PCR lasting about 7 to 11 cycles. TCRdb redid the calling of the 5' RACE reads with MiXCR, one entry per CDR3 protein. The sample records hundreds of thousands of distinct CDR3 sequences, 21% being singletons. Material for sequencing was blood. These receptors came from a man in his 70s in good health.

This clonotype showed up just a few times. The chain uses TRBV7-9 and TRBJ2-7, with a possible D match to TRBD1 (6 bases). V gave up 5 bases and J gave up 3 bases, with 11 bases separating them. The CDR3 is made up of 13 amino acids. Germline values: CDR1 SEHNR, CDR2 FQNEAQ (reference sequence). This CDR3 is CASSGLQGYEQYF. CDR3 nucleotides: TGTGCCAGCAGCGGATTACAGGGCTACGAGCAGTACTTC.

This clonotype came up many times. The chain has TRBV25-1 and TRBJ2-5; a weak D match, TRBD2 (6 bases). Germline values: CDR1 MGHDK, CDR2 SYGVNS. The V end was cut by 4 bases, the J end by 7 bases, with 13 bases between. The CDR3 consists of 13 residues. This CDR3 is CASSVRESGTQYF. DNA for the CDR3: TGTGCCAGCAGTGTACGGGAGTCGGGGACCCAGTACTTC.

This clonotype was counted between two and nine times. The chain links TRBV30 to TRBJ2-4, with 12 bases fitting TRBD2. The V segment lost 2 bases and the J segment 3 bases; nucleotides outside the gene matches: 14. CDR3 length equals 19 residues. Germline V gene sequence: CDR1 GTSNPN, CDR2 SVGIG (reference sequence). CDR3 amino acids: CAWSLLLAGGAQSKNIQYF. For the CDR3, the DNA is TGTGCCTGGAGTTTACTACTAGCGGGAGGAGCCCAGAGCAAAAACATTCAGTACTTC.

The chain joins TRBV5-1 to TRBJ1-1; tentatively, D is TRBD1 (5 bases). V lost 6 bases, J lost 0 bases, and 18 bases lay in between. This CDR3 has 16 residues. Germline CDR1 reads SGHRS; CDR2 reads YFSETQ. CDR3: CASTRSGYGMNTEAFF. The CDR3 region has the DNA TGCGCCAGCACGCGCTCAGGGTACGGGATGAACACTGAAGCTTTCTTT.

This clonotype was counted only a few times. The chain couples TRBV5-4 to TRBJ2-1; 10 bases align to TRBD2. V shed 0 bases, J shed 6 bases, and the junction held 9 bases outside the gene matches. The CDR3 contains 17 residues. Germline assignment: CDR1 SGHNT and CDR2 YYREEE (reference sequence). The CDR3 here is CASSLGSSGSAINEQFF. Written as DNA, the CDR3 is TGTGCCAGCAGCTTGGGGTCTAGCGGGAGTGCTATCAATGAGCAGTTCTTC. Drawing the rest from reference TRBV5-4 and TRBJ2-1, the complete variable domain is ETGVTQSPTHLIKTRGQQVTLRCSSQSGHNTVSWYQQALGQGPQFIFQYYREEENGRGNFPPRFSGLQFPNYSSELNVNALELDDSALYLCASSLGSSGSAINEQFFGPGTRLTVL.

The table lists this clonotype with a few counts. The V gene is TRBV5-1, the J gene TRBJ2-4, with TRBD2 matching over 13 bases. CDR1 is SGHRS, CDR2 YFSETQ, per germline. This CDR3 contains 19 residues. V shed 4 bases and J 3 bases; nucleotides not matched to a gene: 13. The CDR3 loop is CASSGTGSGLAGLKNIQYF. The CDR3 DNA follows: TGCGCCAGCAGCGGGACAGGGTCGGGACTAGCGGGACTCAAAAACATTCAGTACTTC.

The chain joins TRBV6-2 or TRBV6-3 to TRBJ1-5, with D possibly being TRBD1 (5 bases). Between the trimmed V and J ends, which lost 0 bases and 2 bases, there was a span of 17 bases. Germline V lookup: CDR1 MNHEY, CDR2 SVGEGT. The CDR3 length is 18 residues. CDR3 sequence reads: CASSYSIDRGAGNQPQHF. CDR3 DNA: TGTGCCAGCAGTTACTCGATTGATAGAGGGGCAGGCAATCAGCCCCAGCATTTT.

Only a few counts were recorded for this clonotype. V is TRBV6-5 and J is TRBJ2-3; D could derive from TRBD1 or TRBD2 (5 bases each). The CDR3 covers 16 residues. CDR1 and CDR2 from the germline V gene are MNHEY and SVGAGI. The V and J ends lost 0 bases and 1 base respectively, with 11 bases between them. CDR3 protein: CASSYSGPYGTDTQYF. The DNA for the CDR3 is TGTGCCAGCAGTTACTCGGGACCATATGGCACAGATACGCAGTATTTT.

The CDR3 here is CSVGPPQETQYF. The CDR3 coding sequence is TGCAGCGTTGGCCCTCCTCAAGAGACCCAGTACTTC. The chain couples TRBV29-1 to TRBJ2-5; no reliable D call. Germline V gene data show CDR1 as SQVTM and CDR2 as ANQGSEA. V was cut by 4 bases and J by 2 bases, with 8 bases left in between. This CDR3 is built from 12 residues.

V gene TRBV7-2 combines with J gene TRBJ2-2; TRBD2 is a possible D gene (5 bases). The germline V gene has CDR1 SGHTA and CDR2 FQGNSA. This CDR3 comprises 15 residues. Trimming removed 5 bases from V and 6 bases from J, with 16 bases in between. CDR3 sequence reads: CASSVLSGSAGELFF. The CDR3 DNA sequence: TGTGCCAGCAGCGTGTTGTCGGGGTCGGCCGGGGAGCTGTTTTTT.

The CDR3 loop is CSARTGETYEQYF. The CDR3 bases are TGCAGTGCAAGGACAGGTGAGACCTACGAGCAGTACTTC. The J gene is TRBJ2-7, the V gene TRBV20-1, with TRBD1 matching 7 bases. The CDR3 has 13 residues. Germline trimming cut 6 bases from V and 2 bases from J; bases unmatched to any gene: 7. Germline assignment: CDR1 DFQATT and CDR2 SNEGSKA (reference sequence).

Regarding this clonotype: A read error is possible here, since a much larger clone lies one base away. This rearrangement joins TRBV28 to TRBJ2-5; D not resolved. The J call could be wrong; TRBJ2-1 is a better fit for the DNA end. This CDR3 is 11 amino acids long. Germline V gene lookup returns CDR1 MDHEN and CDR2 SYDVKM. In nucleotides, the CDR3 is TGTGCCAGCAGTTCGGCGAATAAGCAGTTCTTC. Protein sequence: CASSSANKQFF.

This clonotype has only a few counts. J is TRBJ1-1 and V is TRBV7-9; perhaps TRBD1 as D (6 bases). The CDR3 loop spans 17 amino acids. Germline loops: CDR1 SEHNR, CDR2 FQNEAQ (reference sequence). V was clipped by 5 bases and J by 1 base, with 20 bases between them. In DNA, the CDR3 is TGTGCCAGCAGCCCGACAACACCTGGACAGAAGAACACTGAAGCTTTCTTT. This sequence encodes CASSPTTPGQKNTEAFF.

This sequence joins TRBV3-1 and TRBJ2-7, with 11 bases matching TRBD1. The CDR3 is 14 residues long. V was pared by 5 bases and J by 3 bases, with 3 bases of the junction left unmatched. Germline lookup yields CDR1 LGHDT and CDR2 YNNKEL (reference sequence). The CDR3 here is CASSTGTGGYEQYF. The CDR3 nucleotides read TGTGCCAGCAGCACCGGGACAGGGGGCTACGAGCAGTACTTC.

V usage is TRBV20-1 and J usage is TRBJ2-5; 7 bases map to TRBD2. CDR3 length: 15 residues. V lost 3 bases to trimming and J lost 4 bases; unmatched junction nucleotides: 11. CDR1 DFQATT and CDR2 SNEGSKA come from the germline V gene (reference sequence). DNA of the CDR3: TGCAGTGCTAGGCGGCCGGGAGGAACGGGAGAGACCCAGTACTTC. Translation: CSARRPGGTGETQYF.

This clonotype was detected only a few times. The chain joins TRBV20-1 to TRBJ2-5; 10 nucleotides line up with TRBD1. CDR3 length equals 14 residues. CDR1 and CDR2 from the germline V gene are DFQATT and SNEGSKA (reference sequence). The junction had 4 bases not matched to a gene; V was cut back by 4 bases and J by 2 bases. The CDR3 reads CSATDRGTQETQYF. The CDR3 DNA sequence: TGCAGTGCTACGGACAGGGGGACTCAAGAGACCCAGTACTTC.

The table lists this clonotype with a few counts. The junction shows a germline mismatch at one end, possibly a read error. The CDR3 DNA reads TGTGCCAGCAGTTACGCGCTGGGACAGGGGAACAATGGGCAGTTCTTC. Protein sequence: CASSYALGQGNNGQFF. The rearrangement uses TRBV6-6 and TRBJ2-1, with 10 bases identical to TRBD1. Germline CDR1 and CDR2: MNHNY and SVGAGI (reference sequence). The CDR3 is 16 residues long.

This clonotype was counted at least ten times. This chain uses TRBV9 with TRBJ2-1; TRBD2 matches 7 bases. Trimming removed 4 bases from V and 9 bases from J; junction bases left unmatched: 7. Germline values: CDR1 SGDLS, CDR2 YYNGEE. CDR3 length: 13 residues. The CDR3 protein is CASSSWGGIEQFF. Written as DNA, the CDR3 is TGTGCCAGCAGCTCCTGGGGGGGGATTGAGCAGTTCTTC.

This clonotype was observed a handful of times. The rearrangement uses TRBV20-1 and TRBJ2-5; 8 nucleotides agree with TRBD2. Matching the DNA end better, TRBJ2-1 makes the J call doubtful. Germline V gene sequence: CDR1 DFQATT, CDR2 SNEGSKA (reference sequence). This CDR3 comprises 16 residues. The CDR3 coding sequence is TGCAGTGCTAGAGATCCGACTAGCGTAGGGTACAATGAGCAGTTCTTC. It is translated as CSARDPTSVGYNEQFF.

This clonotype was counted between two and nine times. The chain uses TRBV11-2 and TRBJ1-5; D is uncertain. CDR1 and CDR2 (germline): SGHAT, FQNNGV. The V and J ends lost 0 bases and 9 bases respectively, with 18 bases between them. The CDR3 is made up of 16 amino acids. CDR3 in amino acids: CASSLDGGGPGRPQHF. DNA for the CDR3: TGTGCCAGCAGCTTAGATGGAGGCGGCCCTGGGAGGCCCCAGCATTTT.

This clonotype was detected only a few times. The rearrangement links TRBV20-1 to TRBJ2-7; 7 nucleotides align to TRBD1. The germline V gene has CDR1 DFQATT and CDR2 SNEGSKA (reference sequence). The V segment lost 4 bases and the J segment 7 bases; nucleotides outside the gene matches: 13. There are 14 residues in the CDR3. The CDR3 loop reads CSATKVAGRGEQYF. The CDR3, as DNA: TGCAGTGCTACAAAGGTGGCGGGCAGGGGGGAGCAGTACTTC.

V is TRBV7-3 and J is TRBJ2-2, with no clear D. CDR1 is SGHTA, CDR2 FQGTGA, per germline. The CDR3 is 17 amino acids. V lost 0 bases to trimming and J lost 0 bases, with 11 bases between them. Written as DNA, the CDR3 is TGTGCCAGCAGCTTAACGGGCAGAGGACCGAACACCGGGGAGCTGTTTTTT. This encodes CASSLTGRGPNTGELFF. Combining the CDR3 with reference TRBV7-3 and TRBJ2-2 gives the whole variable domain GAGVSQTPSNKVTEKGKYVELRCDPISGHTALYWYRQSLGQGPEFLIYFQGTGAADDSGLPNDRFFAVRPEGSVSTLKIQRTERGDSAVYLCASSLTGRGPNTGELFFGEGSRLTVL.

This clonotype was detected only a few times. The genes are TRBV21-1 and TRBJ2-7; the DNA was not used to check the table's D call, TRBD1. TRBV21-1 is annotated as a pseudogene. The CDR3 has 14 amino acids. The CDR3 is CASSNSGQGYEQYF. The CDR3 DNA sequence: TGTGCCAGCAGCAATTCGGGACAGGGTTACGAGCAGTACTTC.

Of note for this clonotype: One end of the junction fails to match germline, which may point to a read error. The gene calls are TRBV20-1 and TRBJ2-7, with D possibly TRBD2 on 5 matching bases. In germline, CDR1 is DFQATT, CDR2 SNEGSKA (reference sequence). The CDR3 spans 15 residues. The CDR3 nucleotides read TGCAGTGCAAGAGATCCTAGGGAGCTTACCTACGAGCAGTACTTC. It is translated as CSARDPRELTYEQYF.

The CDR3 DNA sequence: TGCAGCGCCGGGATTTCCTACAATGAGCAGTTCTTC. Its translation: CSAGISYNEQFF. The V and J genes are TRBV29-1 and TRBJ2-1, with a possible D match to TRBD2 (5 bases). V was shortened by 7 bases and J by 1 base, with 8 bases between the two germline ends. CDR3 size: 12 residues. Germline-derived CDR1 and CDR2 are SQVTM and ANQGSEA.

This chain links TRBV9 with TRBJ2-1; D unclear. CDR1 and CDR2 (germline): SGDLS, YYNGEE. V was clipped by 0 bases and J by 8 bases, with 6 bases between them. This CDR3 contains 12 residues. CDR3 residues: CASSVGFYEQFF. CDR3 DNA: TGTGCCAGCAGCGTAGGCTTCTATGAGCAGTTCTTC.

The chain links TRBV28 to TRBJ2-5; 9 bases line up with TRBD2. The J call may be in error: the DNA end matches TRBJ2-1 better. From germline, CDR1 is MDHEN and CDR2 SYDVKM. The CDR3 has 15 residues. The chain's CDR3 is CASSLGGGREDEQFF. The CDR3 DNA is TGTGCCAGCAGTTTAGGGGGCGGGAGGGAGGATGAGCAGTTCTTC.

This clonotype was counted only a few times. The chain links TRBV2 to TRBJ1-2; TRBD1 aligns across 7 bases. Germline V gene lookup returns CDR1 SNHLY and CDR2 FYNNEI. The length of the CDR3 is 15 residues. Trimming took 4 bases from V and 0 from J; bases not matched to a gene: 5. The CDR3 reads CASSVTGTANYGYTF. CDR3 nucleotides: TGTGCCAGCAGTGTTACAGGGACAGCTAACTATGGCTACACCTTC.

The V call is TRBV12-3 or TRBV12-4, the J call TRBJ1-2; the D gene is possibly TRBD1 (6 bases). Between the trimmed V and J ends, which lost 2 bases and 7 bases, there was a span of 14 bases. CDR3 length equals 14 residues. Here the CDR3 DNA reads TGTGCCAGCAGTTTACAGGGGAAGGACGGTGGCTACACCTTC. This encodes CASSLQGKDGGYTF.